These T cell receptor beta chains were read from a single sample in a study of cytomegalovirus exposure and HLA in healthy donors. Sequenced by immunoSEQ multiplex PCR; TCRdb stores in-frame clones only, minus some. The sample holds fewer than 130,000 clones, 79% seen once. Input material: PBMCs. Every receptor here comes from a man aged 30 to 45 in good health and CMV-seropositive. CDR3s include the opening cysteine and the closing phenylalanine or tryptophan. D genes are given only for firm matches. Not every row has a clone size; where given, it reads once, few, many or a size class.

-	14	few	TRBJ2-7	TRBV2	TGTGCCAGCAGTGAAGGGGCGTTTTCCTACGAGCAGTACTTC	CASSEGAFSYEQYF
-	14	-	TRBJ1-4	TRBV30	TGTGCCTGGAGTCTTGCAGGGGCTAATGAAAAACTGTTTTTT	CAWSLAGANEKLFF
TRBD2	15	-	TRBJ2-3	TRBV6-6	TGTGCCAGCAGCATTAGCGGGGGGGCGGTAGATACGCAGTATTTT	CASSISGGAVDTQYF
-	15	once	TRBJ2-3	TRBV6-6	TGTGCCAGCAGTTACCCGGTAACTAGCACAGATACGCAGTATTTT	CASSYPVTSTDTQYF
-	13	-	TRBJ2-5	TRBV4-1	TGCGCCAGCGCACAGGGACCCCAAGAGACCCAGTACTTC	CASAQGPQETQYF
-	12	-	TRBJ2-1	TRBV25-1	TGTGCCAGCACCGGACGGGGGAATGAGCAGTTCTTC	CASTGRGNEQFF
TRBD1	14	-	TRBJ1-2	TRBV7-2	TGTGCCAGCAGCTATCGACAGGGTTTTGGGGGCTACACCTTC	CASSYRQGFGGYTF
TRBD1	16	-	TRBJ2-2	TRBV7-9	TGTTCCAGCAGCTCCGCCAGACAGGGAAAAACCGGGGAGCTGTTTTTT	CSSSSARQGKTGELFF
-	15	-	TRBJ2-1	TRBV11-2	TGTGCCAGCAGCCGAGGGGGGGAGGCCTACAATGAGCAGTTCTTC	CASSRGGEAYNEQFF
-	14	-	TRBJ2-7	TRBV6-5	TGTGCCAGCAGTTACTCTCGAGGCGGTCACGAGCAGTACTTC	CASSYSRGGHEQYF
TRBD2	17	-	TRBJ2-1	TRBV19	TGTGCCAGTACCTCAGGAGAGGGACTAGCGGGGATAGGTGAGCAGTTCTTC	CASTSGEGLAGIGEQFF
TRBD1	16	few	TRBJ2-6	TRBV10-1	TGCGCCAGCAGTTCCGGGACAGGGTCTGGGGCCAACGTCCTGACTTTC	CASSSGTGSGANVLTF
TRBD1	15	few	TRBJ1-2	TRBV5-8	TGTGCCAGCAGCTTTCCGGGACAGGGCTCCTATGGCTACACCTTC	CASSFPGQGSYGYTF